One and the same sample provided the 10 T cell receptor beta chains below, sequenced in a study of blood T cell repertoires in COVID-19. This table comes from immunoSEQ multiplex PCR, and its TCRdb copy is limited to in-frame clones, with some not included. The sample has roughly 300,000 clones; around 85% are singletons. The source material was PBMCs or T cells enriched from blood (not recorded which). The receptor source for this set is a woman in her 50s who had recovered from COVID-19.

CDR3 in amino acids: CASSQGTSGVNEQFF. Written as DNA, the CDR3 is TGCGCCAGCAGCCAAGGGACTAGCGGGGTCAATGAGCAGTTCTTC. The chain carries TRBV4-1 and TRBJ2-1, with 12 bases lining up with TRBD2. V lost 1 base, J lost 6 bases, and 1 base stayed unmatched. CDR3 length equals 15 residues. Germline V gene lookup returns CDR1 MGHRA and CDR2 YSYEKL.

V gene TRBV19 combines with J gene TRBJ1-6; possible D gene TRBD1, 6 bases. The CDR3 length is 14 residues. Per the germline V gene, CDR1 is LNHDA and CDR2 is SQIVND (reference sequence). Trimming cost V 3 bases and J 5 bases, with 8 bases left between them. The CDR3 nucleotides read TGTGCCAGTAGTATGGGACAACATAATTCACCCCTCCACTTT. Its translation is CASSMGQHNSPLHF. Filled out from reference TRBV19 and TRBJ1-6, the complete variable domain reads DGGITQSPKYLFRKEGQNVTLSCEQNLNHDAMYWYRQDPGQGLRLIYYSQIVNDFQKGDIAEGYSVSREKKESFPLTVTSAQKNPTAFYLCASSMGQHNSPLHFGNGTRLTVT.

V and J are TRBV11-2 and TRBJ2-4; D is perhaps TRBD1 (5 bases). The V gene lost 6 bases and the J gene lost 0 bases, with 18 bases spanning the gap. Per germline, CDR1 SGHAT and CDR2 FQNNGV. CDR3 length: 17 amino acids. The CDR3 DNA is TGTGCCAGCAGTGATCTGCAGGGAATTCTAGCCAAAAACATTCAGTACTTC. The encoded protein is CASSDLQGILAKNIQYF.

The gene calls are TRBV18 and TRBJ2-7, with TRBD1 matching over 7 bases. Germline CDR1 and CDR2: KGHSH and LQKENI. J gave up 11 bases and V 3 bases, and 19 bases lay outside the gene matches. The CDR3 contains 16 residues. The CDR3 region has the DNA TGTGCCAGCTCACCGGCGCGAGACAGGGTTTGGTCAGGGGAGTACTTC. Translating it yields CASSPARDRVWSGEYF.

Here the CDR3 DNA reads TGCGCCAGCAGCTTAAGTCAGGGGAACACCGGGGAGCTGTTTTTT. Translated: CASSLSQGNTGELFF. The chain combines TRBV5-1 with TRBJ2-2, with D perhaps matching TRBD1 (5 bases). The CDR3 runs to 15 residues. V shed 2 bases and J shed 1 base, with 9 bases lying between them. Germline loops: CDR1 SGHRS, CDR2 YFSETQ. The variable domain in full, with the rest retrieved from reference TRBV5-1 and TRBJ2-2, is KAGVTQTPRYLIKTRGQQVTLSCSPISGHRSVSWYQQTPGQGLQFLFEYFSETQRNKGNFPGRFSGRQFSNSRSEMNVSTLELGDSALYLCASSLSQGNTGELFFGEGSRLTVL.

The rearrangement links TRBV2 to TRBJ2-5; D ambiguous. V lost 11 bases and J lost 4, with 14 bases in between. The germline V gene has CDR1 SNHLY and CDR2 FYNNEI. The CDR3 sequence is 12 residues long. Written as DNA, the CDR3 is TGTGCCCCAAGAGAGAGGAGAGAGACCCAGTACTTC. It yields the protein CAPRERRETQYF.

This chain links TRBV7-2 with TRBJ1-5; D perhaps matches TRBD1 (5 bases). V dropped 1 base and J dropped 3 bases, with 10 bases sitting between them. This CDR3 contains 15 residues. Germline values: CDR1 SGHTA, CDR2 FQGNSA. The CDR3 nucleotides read TGTGCCAGCAGCTTAGGCAGGGTTGACAATCAGCCCCAGCATTTT. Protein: CASSLGRVDNQPQHF. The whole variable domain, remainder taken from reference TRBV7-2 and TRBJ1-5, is GAGVSQSPSNKVTEKGKDVELRCDPISGHTALYWYRQSLGQGLEFLIYFQGNSAPDKSGLPSDRFSAERTGGSVSTLTIQRTQQEDSAVYLCASSLGRVDNQPQHFGDGTRLSIL.

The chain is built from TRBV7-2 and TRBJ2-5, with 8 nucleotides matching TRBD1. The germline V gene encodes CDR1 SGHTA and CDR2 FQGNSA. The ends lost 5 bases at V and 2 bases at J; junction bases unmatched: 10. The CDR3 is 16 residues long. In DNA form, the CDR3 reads TGTGCCAGCAGCCCTTCCCCGGGACAGGAGCAAGAGACCCAGTACTTC. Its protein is CASSPSPGQEQETQYF.

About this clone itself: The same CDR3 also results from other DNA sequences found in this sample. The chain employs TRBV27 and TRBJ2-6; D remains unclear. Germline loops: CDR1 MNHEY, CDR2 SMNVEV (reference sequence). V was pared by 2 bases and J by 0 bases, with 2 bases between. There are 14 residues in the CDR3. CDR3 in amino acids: CASSLRSGANVLTF. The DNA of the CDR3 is TGTGCCAGCAGTTTACGCTCTGGGGCCAACGTCCTGACTTTC.

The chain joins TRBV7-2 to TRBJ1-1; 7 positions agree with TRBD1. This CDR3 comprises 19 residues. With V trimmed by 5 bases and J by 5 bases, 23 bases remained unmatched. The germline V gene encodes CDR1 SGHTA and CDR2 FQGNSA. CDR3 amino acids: CASSTGWTGRGVRRTEAFF. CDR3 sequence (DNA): TGTGCCAGCAGCACAGGATGGACAGGCCGCGGGGTTCGAAGGACTGAAGCTTTCTTT.